The 14 T cell receptor beta chains below were found in one sample sequenced in a study of tumor-infiltrating lymphocytes in primary liver carcinoma. Total RNA and DNA came together from around 20-30 mg of bulk tissue without cell sorting. With a constant-region primer, TCR beta cDNA was made from approximately 510 ng of total RNA. Three rounds of nested multiplex PCR with slightly modified ARM-PCR produced TCR beta libraries. The first two PCR rounds used TRBV1-TRBV30 primers with a Cbeta primer, nine to eleven cycles each. MiXCR, applied by TCRdb to the multiplex PCR reads, yields one record per CDR3 protein. The data contain approximately 73,000 distinct CDR3 sequences, over 55% of them seen just once; the ten biggest clones take up roughly an eighth. Sequencing was carried out using liver tumor tissue from sampling region 4. Subset reported: tumor region T4, right-lateral pole. The receptors shown here come from a woman aged 55-70 years with primary liver carcinoma and hepatitis B virus infection.

In this sample, this clonotype turned up once. A read error may explain this, as a much larger clone is one base away. The rearrangement links TRBV11-2 to TRBJ2-7; TRBD1 is a possible D gene (5 bases). Per germline, CDR1 SGHAT and CDR2 FQNNGV. V lost 5 bases, J lost 5 bases, and 19 bases lay in between. This CDR3 region has 15 residues. The CDR3 coding sequence is TGTGCCAGCAGCATACGATGGATAGGGGAAAACGAGCAGTACTTC. Translated, it gives CASSIRWIGENEQYF.

Ten or more counts support this clonotype. The chain employs TRBV7-9 and TRBJ2-2, with 11 bases identical to TRBD2. The CDR3 runs to 18 residues. V shed 6 bases, J shed 4 bases, and the junction held 13 bases outside the gene matches. In germline, CDR1 is SEHNR, CDR2 FQNEAQ (reference sequence). In DNA, the CDR3 is TGTGCCAGCAGACCCGGGGGAACTAGCGGGAGACGCACCGGGGAGCTGTTTTTT. Translating it yields CASRPGGTSGRRTGELFF.

The CDR3 DNA sequence: TGTGCCAGCAGACCCCCCGGACTAGCGGTATACAATGAGCAGTTCTTC. Translated, it gives CASRPPGLAVYNEQFF. V and J are TRBV28 and TRBJ2-1; 10 bases map to TRBD2. The length of the CDR3 is 16 residues. The ends lost 6 bases at V and 4 bases at J; junction bases unmatched: 9. Per the germline V gene, CDR1 is MDHEN and CDR2 is SYDVKM.

Comment on this clonotype: A read error is likely, as this CDR3 ends without the conserved phenylalanine or tryptophan. The chain carries TRBV6-5 and TRBJ2-6; 8 positions agree with TRBD1. Germline V lookup: CDR1 MNHEY, CDR2 SVGAGI. V lost 7 bases and J lost 0; bases outside the gene matches: 5. The CDR3 runs 16 residues. CDR3 protein: CASTRGLLSGANVLTL. CDR3 nucleotides: TGTGCCAGCACCAGGGGGCTCCTCTCTGGGGCCAACGTCCTGACTCTC.

Worth noting for this clonotype: Relative to the germline gene, one junction end is altered; a read error may explain this. The chain uses TRBV28 and TRBJ2-7, with D maybe TRBD2 (6 bases). The CDR3 length is 16 residues. Per the germline V gene, CDR1 is MDHEN and CDR2 is SYDVKM. CDR3 sequence: CASSLHLACLSYEQYF. CDR3 sequence (DNA): TGCGCCAGCAGTTTGCACCTAGCGTGCCTCTCCTACGAGCAGTACTTC. Full variable domain (outside the CDR3, taken from reference TRBV28 and TRBJ2-7): DVKVTQSSRYLVKRTGEKVFLECVQDMDHENMFWYRQDPGLGLRLIYFSYDVKMKEKGDIPEGYSVSREKKERFSLILESASTNQTSMYLCASSLHLACLSYEQYFGPGTRLTVT.

This clonotype is labeled as medium-sized. The chain couples TRBV29-1 to TRBJ2-3, with 8 bases matching TRBD2. The CDR3 consists of 15 residues. The ends lost 8 bases at V and 2 bases at J; junction bases unmatched: 12. From germline, CDR1 is SQVTM and CDR2 ANQGSEA. CDR3 DNA sequence: TGCAGCTCACGAGGGCTAGCGGGCGTCACAGATACGCAGTATTTT. Its translation: CSSRGLAGVTDTQYF.

Remarks on this clonotype: Germline and junction disagree at one end, which may indicate a read error. The rearrangement joins TRBV6-6 to TRBJ1-1; tentative D call: TRBD1 (6 bases). The CDR3 is made up of 14 amino acids. Germline CDR1 is MNHNY and CDR2 is SVGAGI (reference sequence). This CDR3 reads CTSNIRTGDNEAFF. In DNA, the CDR3 is TGTACCAGCAATATACGGACGGGGGACAATGAAGCTTTCTTT.

With regard to this clonotype: One end of the junction fails to match germline, which may point to a read error. The genes are TRBV6-2 or TRBV6-3 and TRBJ2-1; the match to TRBD1 covers 10 bases. CDR3 length: 17 amino acids. Germline values: CDR1 MNHEY, CDR2 SVGEGT. CDR3 protein: CAGSYHIGDRGHNEQFF. For the CDR3, the DNA is TGTGCCGGCAGTTACCATATAGGGGACAGGGGTCACAATGAGCAGTTCTTC.

Concerning this clonotype itself: An end of the junction differs from the germline gene, which may be a read error. The chain couples TRBV11-3 to TRBJ2-1; D could derive from TRBD1 or TRBD2 (5 bases each). Germline V gene sequence: CDR1 SGHNT, CDR2 YENEEA. There are 17 residues in the CDR3. For the CDR3, the DNA is TGCGCTAGCAGCTCAGGGTTCGGCGGGCTTTCCTACAATGAGCAGTTCTTC. Protein sequence: CASSSGFGGLSYNEQFF.

This clonotype turned up a few times. A much more abundant neighbour one base away suggests this may be a read error. The V call is TRBV14, the J call TRBJ1-2, with D perhaps TRBD1 (5 bases). CDR1 and CDR2 (germline): SGHDN, FVKESK. The CDR3 is 14 residues long. The CDR3 sequence is CASGQVAGGYGYTF. CDR3 nucleotides: TGTGCCAGCGGCCAAGTCGCCGGGGGGTATGGCTACACCTTC.

A remark on this clonotype: Sequence at one end of the junction differs from germline and may be a read error. CDR3 amino acids: CASGLPPIMGTGSTRELFF. In DNA form, the CDR3 reads TGTGCTAGTGGTTTACCACCCATTATGGGGACAGGGAGCACCAGGGAGCTGTTTTTT. The chain recombines TRBV12-5 with TRBJ2-2; 9 nucleotides agree with TRBD1. This CDR3 region has 19 residues. Germline CDR1 reads LGHNT; CDR2 reads FRNRAP. The full variable domain, in which reference TRBV12-5 and TRBJ2-2 provide the parts outside the CDR3, is DARVTQTPRHKVTEMGQEVTMRCQPILGHNTVFWYRQTMMQGLELLAYFRNRAPLDDSGMPKDRFSAEMPDATLATLKIQPSEPRDSAVYFCASGLPPIMGTGSTRELFFGEGSRLTVL.

With respect to this clonotype: Since no conserved phenylalanine or tryptophan closes the CDR3, a read error is the likely cause. The limits of the CDR3 on the DNA are not certain, so only TCRdb's listed CDR3 is given. This chain uses TRBV12-3 or TRBV12-4 with TRBJ2-3; the D call TRBD1 from the table was never checked on the DNA. Including both end residues, the CDR3 is 15 amino acids long. CDR3 residues: CASSRGQISTDTQYL.

In regard to this clonotype: Germline is not matched at one junction end, which may reflect a read error. This rearrangement joins TRBV5-1 to TRBJ2-1; D might be TRBD2 (5 bases). This CDR3 comprises 14 residues. The germline gives CDR1 SGHRS, CDR2 YFSETQ. Here the CDR3 reads CACSFSGSRNEQFF. Here the CDR3 DNA reads TGCGCCTGCAGCTTCAGTGGGAGTAGGAATGAGCAGTTCTTC.

This clonotype was counted at least ten times. This sequence joins TRBV12-3 or TRBV12-4 and TRBJ1-1, with D uncertain. Trimming stripped 5 bases from V and 3 bases from J, with 10 bases between. The CDR3 is made up of 13 amino acids. As DNA, the CDR3 is TGTGCCAGCAGTCCCCTAAGGGACACTGAAGCTTTCTTT. Translated, it gives CASSPLRDTEAFF.